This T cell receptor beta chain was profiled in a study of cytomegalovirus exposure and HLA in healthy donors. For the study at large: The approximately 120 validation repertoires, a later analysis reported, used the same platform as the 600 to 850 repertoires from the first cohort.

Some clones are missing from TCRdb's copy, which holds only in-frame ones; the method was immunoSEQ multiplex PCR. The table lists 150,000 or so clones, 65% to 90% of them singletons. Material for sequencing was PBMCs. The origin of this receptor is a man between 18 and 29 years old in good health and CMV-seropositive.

CDR3 DNA sequence: TGTGCCAGCAGTGAAGCCCCACGGGGGGAGGAGACCCAGTACTTC. Translating gives CASSEAPRGEETQYF. The rearrangement uses TRBV6-1 and TRBJ2-5, with 7 bases matching TRBD2. The CDR3 loop spans 15 amino acids. V was clipped by 0 bases and J by 5 bases; unmatched bases: 6. Germline assignment: CDR1 MNHNS and CDR2 SASEGT.